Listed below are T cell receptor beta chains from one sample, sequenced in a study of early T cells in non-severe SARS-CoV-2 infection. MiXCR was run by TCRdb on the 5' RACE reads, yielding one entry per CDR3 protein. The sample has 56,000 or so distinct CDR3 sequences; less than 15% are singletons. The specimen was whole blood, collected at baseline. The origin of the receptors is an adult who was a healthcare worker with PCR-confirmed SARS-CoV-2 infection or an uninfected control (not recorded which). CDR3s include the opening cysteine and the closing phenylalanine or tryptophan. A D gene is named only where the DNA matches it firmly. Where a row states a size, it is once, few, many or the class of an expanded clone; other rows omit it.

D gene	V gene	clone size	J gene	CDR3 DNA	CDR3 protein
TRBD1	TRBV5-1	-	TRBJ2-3	TGCGCCAGCCGTCCCGGGACAGGGGGCGGTACGCAGTATTTT	CASRPGTGGGTQYF
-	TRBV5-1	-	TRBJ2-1	TGCGCCAGTTTTCGAGGGGGGCCTAATAGCAATGAGCAGTTCTTC	CASFRGGPNSNEQFF
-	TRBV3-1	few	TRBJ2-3	TGTGCCAGCAGCCAAGATCGGTGGGCCACAGATACGCAGTATTTT	CASSQDRWATDTQYF
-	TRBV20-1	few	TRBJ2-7	TGCAGTGCTAGCAGGGCCGTCGGCGAGCAGTACTTC	CSASRAVGEQYF
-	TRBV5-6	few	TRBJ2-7	TGTGCCAGCAGCCCGACTAGCTCCTACGAGCAGTACTTC	CASSPTSSYEQYF
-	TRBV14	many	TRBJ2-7	TGTGCCAGCAGCCCAGGGACCAGGCAGGCTTACGAGCAGTACTTC	CASSPGTRQAYEQYF
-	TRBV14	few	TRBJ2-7	TGTGCCAGCAGCTTCGCGGCCGGAGGGGGGCAGTACTTC	CASSFAAGGGQYF
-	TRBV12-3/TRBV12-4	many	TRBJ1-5	TGTGCCAGCAGTCAGGACAGCAATCAGCCCCAGCATTTT	CASSQDSNQPQHF
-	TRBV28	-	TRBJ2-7	TGTGCCAGCAAGGACGGTCGCTACGAGCAGTACTTC	CASKDGRYEQYF
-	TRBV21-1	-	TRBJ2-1	TGTGCCCATAGAAAGAGTGAGCAGTTCTTC	CAHRKSEQFF
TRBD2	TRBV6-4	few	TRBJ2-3	TGTGCCAGCAGTCCTAGCGGGCATAGCACAGATACGCAGTATTTT	CASSPSGHSTDTQYF
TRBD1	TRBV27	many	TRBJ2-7	TGTGCCAGTCGACAGGGGATCAACGAGCAGTACTTC	CASRQGINEQYF
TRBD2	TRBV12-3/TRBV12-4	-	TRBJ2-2	TGTGCCAGTTCTCACAAGCGGGGCGGGGACACCGGGGAGCTGTTTTTT	CASSHKRGGDTGELFF
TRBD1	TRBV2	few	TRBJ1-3	TGTGCCAGCAGTGTTACAGGGGGCTCTGAAAACACCATATATTTT	CASSVTGGSENTIYF
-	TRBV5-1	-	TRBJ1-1	TGCGCCAGCAGTTTACTGGACCCTGGGGACACTGAAGCTTTCTTT	CASSLLDPGDTEAFF
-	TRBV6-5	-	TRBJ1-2	TGTGCCAGCAAAAGGGGGTTCGACCCAAACTATGGCTACACCTTC	CASKRGFDPNYGYTF
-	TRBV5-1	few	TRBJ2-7	TGCGCCAGCAGCACTCCAGGACGGGAGAGGGACGAGCAGTACTTC	CASSTPGRERDEQYF
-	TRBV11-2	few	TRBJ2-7	TGTGCCAGCAGCTTAGGTGGGGGCGAGCAGTACTTC	CASSLGGGEQYF
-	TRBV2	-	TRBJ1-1	TGTGCCAGCATCGAGCGAACAGTAATGAACACTGAAGCTTTCTTT	CASIERTVMNTEAFF